The clone carrying this TCR beta chain occurred once. Germline CDR1 is KGHSH and CDR2 is LQKENI. The CDR3 consists of 17 residues. The J segment lost 1 base and the V segment lost 3 bases, leaving 8 bases of the junction unmatched. This entry belongs to a study of blood T cell repertoires in COVID-19. Background on the study: Acute-phase and convalescent COVID-19 samples originated in the United States, Italy and Spain. PBMCs, B-cell-depleted T cells, or T cells were the source of the cDNA or gDNA that made up the material.

Libraries were prepared by immunoSEQ multiplex PCR; TCRdb keeps only in-frame clonotypes and omits some of them. This table holds 250,000 or so clones, 80% to 85% found once. Cohort allocation depended upon clinical history that participants reported. The sample comprised PBMCs or T cells enriched from blood (not recorded which). The TCR originated in a man between 50 and 59 years old who had recovered from COVID-19. This chain connects TRBV18 to TRBJ1-1, with 10 bases matching TRBD1. As DNA, the CDR3 is TGTGCCAGCTCACCGCGGGACAGGGGATCCCAGAACACTGAAGCTTTCTTT. Amino acid sequence: CASSPRDRGSQNTEAFF.